This T cell receptor beta chain was obtained from a study of cytomegalovirus exposure and HLA in healthy donors. Both 60 Vbeta primers and 13 Jbeta primers went into the PCR. Libraries were prepared by immunoSEQ multiplex PCR; TCRdb keeps only in-frame clonotypes and omits some of them. The table has over 150,000 clones, around 85% seen once. The V segment lost 2 bases and the J segment 4 bases; nucleotides outside the gene matches: 5. CDR1 is MGHRA and CDR2 is YSYEKL in the germline V gene. The CDR3 extends over 15 amino acids. The chain uses TRBV4-1 and TRBJ2-7, with 10 bases aligning to TRBD1. The sequencing sample was made of PBMCs. This receptor was identified in a human donor in good health. CDR3 amino acids: CASSQTGTGEYEQYF. CDR3 DNA sequence: TGCGCCAGCAGCCAAACCGGGACAGGGGAATACGAGCAGTACTTC.